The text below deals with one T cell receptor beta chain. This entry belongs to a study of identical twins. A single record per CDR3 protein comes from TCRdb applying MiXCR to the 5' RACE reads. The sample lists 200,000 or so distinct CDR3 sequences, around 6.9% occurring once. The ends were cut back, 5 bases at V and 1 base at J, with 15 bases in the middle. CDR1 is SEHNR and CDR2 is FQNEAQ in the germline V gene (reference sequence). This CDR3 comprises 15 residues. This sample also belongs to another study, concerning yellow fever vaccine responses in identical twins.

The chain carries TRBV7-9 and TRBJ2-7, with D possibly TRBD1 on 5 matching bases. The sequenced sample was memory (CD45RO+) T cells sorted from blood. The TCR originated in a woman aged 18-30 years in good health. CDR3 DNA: TGTGCCAGCAGCGTCCGTGGGGCCTTATCCTACGAGCAGTACTTC. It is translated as CASSVRGALSYEQYF.